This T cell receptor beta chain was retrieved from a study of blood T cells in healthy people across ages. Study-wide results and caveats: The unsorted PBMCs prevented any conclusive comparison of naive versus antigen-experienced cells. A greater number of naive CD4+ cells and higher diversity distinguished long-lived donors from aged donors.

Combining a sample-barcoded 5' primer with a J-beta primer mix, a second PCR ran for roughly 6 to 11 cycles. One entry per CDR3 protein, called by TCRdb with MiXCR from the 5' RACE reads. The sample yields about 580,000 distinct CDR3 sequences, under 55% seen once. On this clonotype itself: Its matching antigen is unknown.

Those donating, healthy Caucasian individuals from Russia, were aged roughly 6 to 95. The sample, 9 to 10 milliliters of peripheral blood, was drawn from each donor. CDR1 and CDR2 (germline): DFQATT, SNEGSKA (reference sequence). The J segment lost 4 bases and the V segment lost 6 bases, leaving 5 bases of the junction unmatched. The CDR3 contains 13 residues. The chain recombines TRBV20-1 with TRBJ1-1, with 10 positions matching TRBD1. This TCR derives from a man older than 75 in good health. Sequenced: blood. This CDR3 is CSARDRGPTEAFF. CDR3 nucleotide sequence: TGCAGTGCAAGGGACAGGGGACCCACTGAAGCTTTCTTT.